The clone carrying this TCR beta chain was seen repeatedly, ten times or more. V shed 1 base and J 9 bases; nucleotides not matched to a gene: 8. The CDR3 totals 14 residues. A single record per CDR3 protein comes from TCRdb applying MiXCR to the 5' RACE reads. The data contain tens of thousands of distinct CDR3 sequences, about 7% of them seen just once; the ten biggest clones take up 4% to 4.5%. This record belongs to a study of early T cells in non-severe SARS-CoV-2 infection. Study information: Bulk RNA isolated from unsorted whole blood underwent sequencing; chains were not paired.

The material sequenced was whole blood. The TCR comes from an adult who was a healthcare worker with PCR-confirmed SARS-CoV-2 infection or an uninfected control (not recorded which). The chain links TRBV12-3 or TRBV12-4 to TRBJ1-1; 7 bases agree with TRBD1. This CDR3 reads CASSLGRGAPQAFF. The CDR3 nucleotides read TGTGCCAGCAGTTTAGGCAGGGGGGCGCCGCAAGCTTTCTTT.